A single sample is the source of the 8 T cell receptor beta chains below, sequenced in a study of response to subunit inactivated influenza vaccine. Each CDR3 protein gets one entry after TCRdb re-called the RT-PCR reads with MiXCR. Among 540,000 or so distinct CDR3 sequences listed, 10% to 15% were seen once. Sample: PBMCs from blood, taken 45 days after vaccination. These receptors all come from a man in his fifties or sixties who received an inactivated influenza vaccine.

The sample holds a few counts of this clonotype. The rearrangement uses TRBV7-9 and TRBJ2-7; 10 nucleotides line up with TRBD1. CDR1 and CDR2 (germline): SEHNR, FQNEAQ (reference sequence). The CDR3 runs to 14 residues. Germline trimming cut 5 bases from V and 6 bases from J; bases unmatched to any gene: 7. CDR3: CASSQQGQGLEQYF. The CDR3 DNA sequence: TGTGCCAGCAGCCAACAGGGACAGGGGCTCGAGCAGTACTTC. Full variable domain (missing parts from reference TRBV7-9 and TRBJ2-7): DTGVSQNPRHKITKRGQNVTFRCDPISEHNRLYWYRQTLGQGPEFLTYFQNEAQLEKSRLLSDRFSAERPKGSFSTLEIQRTEQGDSAMYLCASSQQGQGLEQYFGPGTRLTVT.

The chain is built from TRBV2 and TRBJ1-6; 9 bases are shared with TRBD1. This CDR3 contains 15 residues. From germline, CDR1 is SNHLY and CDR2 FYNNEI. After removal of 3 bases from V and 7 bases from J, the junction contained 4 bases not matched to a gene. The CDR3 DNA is TGTGCCAGCAGTGAGGAGACAGGGGGGAATTCACCCCTCCACTTT. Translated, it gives CASSEETGGNSPLHF.

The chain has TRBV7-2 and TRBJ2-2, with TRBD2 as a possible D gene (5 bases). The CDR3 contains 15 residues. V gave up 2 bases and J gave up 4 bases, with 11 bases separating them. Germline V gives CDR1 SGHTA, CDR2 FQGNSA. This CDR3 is CASSLSRGSTGELFF. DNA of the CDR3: TGTGCCAGCAGCTTATCGCGAGGGAGCACCGGGGAGCTGTTTTTT.

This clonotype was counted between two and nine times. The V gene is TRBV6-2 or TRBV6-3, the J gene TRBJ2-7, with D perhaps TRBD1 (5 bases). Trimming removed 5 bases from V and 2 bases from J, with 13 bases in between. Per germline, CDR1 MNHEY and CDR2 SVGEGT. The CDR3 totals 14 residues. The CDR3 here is CASSGQPLTYEQYF. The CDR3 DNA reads TGTGCCAGCAGTGGACAACCCCTAACCTACGAGCAGTACTTC.

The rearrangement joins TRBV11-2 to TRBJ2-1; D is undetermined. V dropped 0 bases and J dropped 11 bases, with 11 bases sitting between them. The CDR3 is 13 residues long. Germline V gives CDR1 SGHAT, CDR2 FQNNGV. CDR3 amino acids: CASSLEGWYQQFF. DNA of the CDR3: TGTGCCAGCAGCTTAGAAGGCTGGTATCAGCAGTTCTTC. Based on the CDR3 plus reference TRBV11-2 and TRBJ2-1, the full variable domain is EAGVAQSPRYKIIEKRQSVAFWCNPISGHATLYWYQQILGQGPKLLIQFQNNGVVDDSQLPKDRFSAERLKGVDSTLKIQPAKLEDSAVYLCASSLEGWYQQFFGPGTRLTVL.

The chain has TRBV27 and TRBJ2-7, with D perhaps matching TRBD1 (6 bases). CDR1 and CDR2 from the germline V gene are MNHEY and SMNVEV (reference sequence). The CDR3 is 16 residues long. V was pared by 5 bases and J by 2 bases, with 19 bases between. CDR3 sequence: CASSPSSGHRTYEQYF. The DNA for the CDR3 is TGTGCCAGCAGTCCATCCTCGGGACATCGAACCTACGAGCAGTACTTC.

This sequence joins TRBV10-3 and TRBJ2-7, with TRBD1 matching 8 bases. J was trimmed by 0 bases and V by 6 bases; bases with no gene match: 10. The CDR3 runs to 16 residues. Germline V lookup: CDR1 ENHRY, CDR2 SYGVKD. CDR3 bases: TGTGCCATCAGGTTCCAGGGGGCGGGGACCTCCTACGAGCAGTACTTC. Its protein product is CAIRFQGAGTSYEQYF.

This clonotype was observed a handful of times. This CDR3 reads CASSYTSSGRGEAFF. The DNA of the CDR3 is TGTGCCAGCAGTTACACATCATCGGGGCGAGGTGAAGCTTTCTTT. The V and J genes are TRBV6-5 and TRBJ1-1; tentatively, D is TRBD1 (5 bases). Germline V lookup: CDR1 MNHEY, CDR2 SVGAGI. This CDR3 is built from 15 residues. V lost 2 bases, J lost 7 bases, and 17 bases lay in between.